Each of the 15 T cell receptor beta chains below was sequenced from the same sample in a study of blood T cells in healthy people across ages. A J-beta primer mix and a sample-barcoded 5' primer were used in a second PCR of about 7 to 11 cycles. TCRdb recomputed calls from the 5' RACE reads with MiXCR, one row per CDR3 protein. Of 1 million or so distinct CDR3 sequences listed, approximately 26% are singletons. This sample also belongs to another study, concerning T cells of mothers and their children.

Sequenced input: blood. These receptors were taken from a girl aged 2-10 years in good health.

This clonotype was observed a few times. The chain recombines TRBV28 with TRBJ2-5, with 7 bases lining up with TRBD2. The DNA matches TRBJ2-1 better at its end, which makes the J call doubtful. CDR1 is MDHEN, CDR2 SYDVKM, per germline. CDR3 size: 15 residues. The DNA of the CDR3 is TGTGCCAGCAGTACCTCGGCGGGAGAATACAATGAGCAGTTCTTC. Protein sequence: CASSTSAGEYNEQFF.

The chain couples TRBV7-9 to TRBJ2-7, with D perhaps TRBD1 (6 bases). The V gene's germline CDR1 is SEHNR and CDR2 FQNEAQ (reference sequence). V was cut by 4 bases and J by 12 bases, with 28 bases left in between. CDR3 size: 16 residues. The CDR3 DNA reads as TGTGCCAGCAGCTCCACATTGATAGACAGGTTAAGAGACCGGTACTTC. Its protein product is CASSSTLIDRLRDRYF.

The rearrangement uses TRBV7-9 and TRBJ2-5, with 8 bases aligning to TRBD1. CDR1 SEHNR and CDR2 FQNEAQ come from the germline V gene (reference sequence). The CDR3 extends over 14 amino acids. V trimming: 8 bases; J trimming: 2 bases; junction bases outside the gene matches: 7. The DNA for the CDR3 is TGTGCCAGCGGCCGGACAGGGCAACAAGAGACCCAGTACTTC. It specifies CASGRTGQQETQYF.

In this sample, this clonotype turned up a few times. A much larger clone is a single base away; this may be a read error. DNA for the CDR3: TGTGCCAGCAGTTTAATGACTGAAGCTTTCTTT. This translates into CASSLMTEAFF. The chain recombines TRBV12-3 or TRBV12-4 with TRBJ1-1; D gene ambiguous. This CDR3 is 11 amino acids long. Trimming removed 2 bases at V and 5 bases at J, with 3 bases between.

This clonotype has just a few counts. V usage is TRBV11-3 and J usage is TRBJ2-3; 7 bases agree with TRBD1. Germline-derived CDR1 and CDR2 are SGHNT and YENEEA. Trimming took 5 bases from V and 0 from J; bases not matched to a gene: 5. This CDR3 is built from 15 residues. CDR3 bases: TGTGCCAGCAGCGGCCGGGACAGCAGCACAGATACGCAGTATTTT. Translation gives CASSGRDSSTDTQYF.

The V call is TRBV9, the J call TRBJ2-4, with D unclear. Trimming removed 2 bases at V and 8 bases at J, with 8 bases between. Germline V gene sequence: CDR1 SGDLS, CDR2 YYNGEE. The length of the CDR3 is 12 residues. In DNA, the CDR3 is TGTGCCAGCAGCGTGAATGGAGACATTCAGTACTTC. Translating gives CASSVNGDIQYF.

V is TRBV7-9 and J is TRBJ2-1; D perhaps matches TRBD2 (5 bases). CDR3 length equals 15 residues. V shed 6 bases and J shed 8 bases, with 20 bases lying between them. Germline lookup yields CDR1 SEHNR and CDR2 FQNEAQ (reference sequence). CDR3 nucleotides: TGTGCCAGCAGTCCCTCCCGGGGTCTTCGGGATGAGCAGTTCTTC. Protein sequence: CASSPSRGLRDEQFF. Filled out from reference TRBV7-9 and TRBJ2-1, the complete variable domain reads DTGVSQNPRHKITKRGQNVTFRCDPISEHNRLYWYRQTLGQGPEFLTYFQNEAQLEKSRLLSDRFSAERPKGSFSTLEIQRTEQGDSAMYLCASSPSRGLRDEQFFGPGTRLTVL.

This clonotype has a handful of counts. CDR3: CASSVTGTNQPQHF. The CDR3, as DNA: TGTGCCAGCAGCGTTACGGGGACCAATCAGCCCCAGCATTTT. V and J are TRBV9 and TRBJ1-5, with a weak D call TRBD1 (5 bases). This CDR3 spans 14 amino acids. Trimming pared 2 bases from V and 3 bases from J, leaving 9 bases between. The V gene's germline CDR1 is SGDLS and CDR2 YYNGEE.

The table lists this clonotype with a few counts. The rearrangement joins TRBV4-1 to TRBJ2-7, with 11 positions matching TRBD1. Germline V gene lookup returns CDR1 MGHRA and CDR2 YSYEKL. This CDR3 has 16 residues. V was pared by 3 bases and J by 4 bases, with 8 bases of the junction left unmatched. The CDR3 here is CASSHQGGTGGYEQYF. The CDR3 DNA is TGCGCCAGCAGCCACCAGGGGGGGACAGGGGGGTACGAGCAGTACTTC.

This clonotype was counted between two and nine times. The chain recombines TRBV10-3 with TRBJ2-5, with 11 bases aligning to TRBD2. The CDR3 is 19 amino acids. The V segment lost 2 bases and the J segment 0 bases; nucleotides outside the gene matches: 11. The germline V gene encodes CDR1 ENHRY and CDR2 SYGVKD. CDR3 DNA: TGTGCCATCAGTGAGATTAGCGGGAGGGCCGAGAGCAACCAAGAGACCCAGTACTTC. Translation gives CAISEISGRAESNQETQYF.

A few counts support this clonotype. The chain carries TRBV6-1 and TRBJ1-4; D perhaps matches TRBD1 (6 bases). Trimming stripped 6 bases from V and 12 bases from J, with 17 bases between. The CDR3 is made up of 13 amino acids. From germline, CDR1 is MNHNS and CDR2 SASEGT. CDR3 sequence: CASRSGALPQLFF. CDR3 nucleotides: TGTGCCAGCAGGTCAGGGGCTCTTCCTCAACTGTTTTTT.

With regard to this clonotype: The conserved phenylalanine or tryptophan normally closing the CDR3 is absent here, so this likely arose from a read error. The V and J genes are TRBV5-1 and TRBJ2-2, with D uncertain. Deletions cut 0 bases from V and 5 bases from J, with 8 bases between. CDR3 length: 14 amino acids. Germline V CDR1 and CDR2: SGHRS, YFSETQ. The CDR3 here is CASSLGLDTGELFS. CDR3 DNA: TGCGCCAGCAGCTTGGGGCTGGATACCGGGGAGCTGTTTTCT.

Concerning this clonotype itself: Being one base from a much bigger clone, this may be a read error. This rearrangement joins TRBV27 to TRBJ2-2; D might be TRBD1 or TRBD2, each matching 5 bases. Germline lookup yields CDR1 MNHEY and CDR2 SMNVEV (reference sequence). The V and J ends lost 1 base and 3 bases respectively, with 6 bases between them. The CDR3 loop spans 14 amino acids. The CDR3 DNA follows: TGTGCCAGCAGTTTATGGGGGTACACCGGGGAGCTGTTTTTT. Translation: CASSLWGYTGELFF.

This clonotype was recorded a few times. At one of its ends the junction is not consistent with the germline gene, which may arise from a read error. The gene calls are TRBV12-3 or TRBV12-4 and TRBJ2-1, with D perhaps TRBD1 or TRBD2 (6 bases each). The CDR3 sequence is 15 residues long. CDR3 sequence: CASSFRGLVGETHYF. Written as DNA, the CDR3 is TGTGCCAGCAGTTTCCGGGGGCTAGTGGGCGAGACCCATTACTTC.

This clonotype was detected only a few times. The V gene is TRBV7-9, the J gene TRBJ1-2; maybe TRBD1 (6 bases). The CDR3 spans 13 residues. In germline, CDR1 is SEHNR, CDR2 FQNEAQ (reference sequence). The V end was cut by 4 bases, the J end by 7 bases, with 13 bases between. The CDR3 region is CASSSGGAAGYTF. The CDR3 nucleotides read TGTGCCAGCAGCTCGGGGGGGGCAGCTGGCTACACCTTC.